This T cell receptor (beta chain) appears in the sequencing data of a study of blood T cell repertoires in COVID-19. About the research overall: Sources were T cells, B-cell-depleted T cells, or PBMCs; the material itself was cDNA or gDNA.

Assay used: immunoSEQ multiplex PCR; TCRdb lists only in-frame clones, some missing. The data hold tens of thousands of clones, with under 85% observed a single time. CDR3 size: 13 residues. Germline CDR1 and CDR2: SGHVS and FQNEAQ. V was shortened by 7 bases and J by 2 bases, with 9 bases between the two germline ends. The source of this sequence is a man aged 55 to 70 with acute or convalescent COVID-19. This chain uses TRBV7-8 with TRBJ1-3; a weak D match, TRBD1 (5 bases). The sequencing sample was made of peripheral blood. CDR3: CASNTGAGNTIYF. The CDR3 DNA reads as TGTGCCAGCAACACAGGAGCTGGAAACACCATATATTTT.